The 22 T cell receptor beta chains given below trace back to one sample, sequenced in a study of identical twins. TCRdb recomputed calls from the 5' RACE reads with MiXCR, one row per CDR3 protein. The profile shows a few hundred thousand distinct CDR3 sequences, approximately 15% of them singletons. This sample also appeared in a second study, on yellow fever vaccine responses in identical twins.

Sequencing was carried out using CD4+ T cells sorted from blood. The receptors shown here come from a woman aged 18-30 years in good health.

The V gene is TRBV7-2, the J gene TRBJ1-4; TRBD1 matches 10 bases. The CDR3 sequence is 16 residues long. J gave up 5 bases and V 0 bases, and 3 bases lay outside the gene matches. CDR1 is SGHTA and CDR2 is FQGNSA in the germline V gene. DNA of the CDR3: TGTGCCAGCAGCTTAGCGTGGACAGGGGGAAATGAAAAACTGTTTTTT. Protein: CASSLAWTGGNEKLFF.

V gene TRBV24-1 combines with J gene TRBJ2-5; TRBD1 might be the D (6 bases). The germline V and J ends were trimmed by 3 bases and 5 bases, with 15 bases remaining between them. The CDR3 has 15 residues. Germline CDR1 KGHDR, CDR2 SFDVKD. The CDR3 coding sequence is TGTGCCACCAGTGATGCGGACAGATTTGAGGAGACCCAGTACTTC. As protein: CATSDADRFEETQYF.

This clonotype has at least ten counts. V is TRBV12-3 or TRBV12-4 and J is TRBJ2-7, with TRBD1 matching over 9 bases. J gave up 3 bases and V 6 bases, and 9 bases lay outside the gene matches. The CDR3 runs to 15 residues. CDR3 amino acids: CASSPRGTGIYEQYF. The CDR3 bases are TGTGCCAGCAGCCCAAGGGGGACAGGGATCTACGAGCAGTACTTC.

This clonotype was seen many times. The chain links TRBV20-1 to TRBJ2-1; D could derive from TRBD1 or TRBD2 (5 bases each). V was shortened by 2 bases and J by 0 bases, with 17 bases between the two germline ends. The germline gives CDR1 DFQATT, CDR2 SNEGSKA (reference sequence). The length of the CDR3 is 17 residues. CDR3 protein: CSARFLQKGSSYNEQFF. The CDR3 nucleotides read TGCAGTGCTAGATTCTTGCAAAAGGGGAGCTCCTACAATGAGCAGTTCTTC.

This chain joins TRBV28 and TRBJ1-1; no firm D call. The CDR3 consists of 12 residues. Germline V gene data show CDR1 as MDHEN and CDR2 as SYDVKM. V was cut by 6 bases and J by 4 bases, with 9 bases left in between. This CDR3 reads CASSSTSTEAFF. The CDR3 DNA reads TGTGCCAGCAGCTCCACGAGCACTGAAGCTTTCTTT.

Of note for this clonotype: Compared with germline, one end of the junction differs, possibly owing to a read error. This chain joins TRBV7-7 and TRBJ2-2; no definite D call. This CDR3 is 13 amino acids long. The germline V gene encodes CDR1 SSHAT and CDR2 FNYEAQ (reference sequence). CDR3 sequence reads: CASSLQHTGELFF. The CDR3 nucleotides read TGTGCTAGCAGCTTACAGCACACCGGGGAGCTGTTTTTT.

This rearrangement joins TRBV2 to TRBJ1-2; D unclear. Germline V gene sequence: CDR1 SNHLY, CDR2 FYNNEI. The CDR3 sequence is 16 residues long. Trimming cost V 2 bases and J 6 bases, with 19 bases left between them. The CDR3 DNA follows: TGTGCCAGCAGTGAAAAGGGATTTTTACGATCGGATGGCTACACCTTC. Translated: CASSEKGFLRSDGYTF.

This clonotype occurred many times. Written as DNA, the CDR3 is TGTGCCAGCAGTTTAACGGCGGGGGGGCATGAGCAGTTCTTC. Translating gives CASSLTAGGHEQFF. This chain joins TRBV27 and TRBJ2-1, with 9 bases matching TRBD2. CDR3 size: 14 residues. CDR1 is MNHEY and CDR2 is SMNVEV in the germline V gene (reference sequence). Losses at the gene ends were 2 bases for V and 8 bases for J; bases not matched to a gene: 4.

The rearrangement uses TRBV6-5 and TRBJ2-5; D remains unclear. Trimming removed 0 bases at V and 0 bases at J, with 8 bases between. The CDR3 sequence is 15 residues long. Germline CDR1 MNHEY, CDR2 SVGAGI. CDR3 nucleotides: TGTGCCAGCAGTTACTCGATCCAGAACCAAGAGACCCAGTACTTC. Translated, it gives CASSYSIQNQETQYF.

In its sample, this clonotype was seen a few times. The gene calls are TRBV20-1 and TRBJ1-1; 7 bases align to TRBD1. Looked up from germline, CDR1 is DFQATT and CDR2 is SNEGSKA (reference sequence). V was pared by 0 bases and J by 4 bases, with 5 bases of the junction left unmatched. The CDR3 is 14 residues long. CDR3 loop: CSARDYAGGTEAFF. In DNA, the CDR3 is TGCAGTGCTAGAGATTATGCAGGGGGCACTGAAGCTTTCTTT.

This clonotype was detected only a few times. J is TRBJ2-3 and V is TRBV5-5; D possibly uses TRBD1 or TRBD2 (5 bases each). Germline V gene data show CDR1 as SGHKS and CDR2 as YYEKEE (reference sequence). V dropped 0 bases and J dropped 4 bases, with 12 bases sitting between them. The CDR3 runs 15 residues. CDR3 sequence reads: CASSLGGEGPDTQYF. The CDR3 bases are TGTGCCAGCAGCTTGGGGGGAGAGGGGCCAGATACGCAGTATTTT.

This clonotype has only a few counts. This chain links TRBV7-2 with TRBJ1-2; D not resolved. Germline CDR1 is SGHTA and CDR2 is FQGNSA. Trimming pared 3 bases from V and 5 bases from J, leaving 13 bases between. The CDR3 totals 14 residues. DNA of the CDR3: TGTGCCAGCAGCTTTCAAGGGAGCTCTTATGGCTACACCTTC. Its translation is CASSFQGSSYGYTF.

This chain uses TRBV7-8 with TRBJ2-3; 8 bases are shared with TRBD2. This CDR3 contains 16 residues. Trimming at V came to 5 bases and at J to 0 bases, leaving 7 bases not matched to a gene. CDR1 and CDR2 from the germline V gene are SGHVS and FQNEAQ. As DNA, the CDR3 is TGTGCCAGCAGCCCCTTAGCGGGACGGAGCACAGATACGCAGTATTTT. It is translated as CASSPLAGRSTDTQYF.

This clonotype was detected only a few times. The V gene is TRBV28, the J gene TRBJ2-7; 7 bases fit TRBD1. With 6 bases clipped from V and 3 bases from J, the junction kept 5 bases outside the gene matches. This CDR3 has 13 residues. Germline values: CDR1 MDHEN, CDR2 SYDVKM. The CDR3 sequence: CASRPRDSYEQYF. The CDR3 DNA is TGTGCCAGCAGGCCTAGGGACAGCTACGAGCAGTACTTC.

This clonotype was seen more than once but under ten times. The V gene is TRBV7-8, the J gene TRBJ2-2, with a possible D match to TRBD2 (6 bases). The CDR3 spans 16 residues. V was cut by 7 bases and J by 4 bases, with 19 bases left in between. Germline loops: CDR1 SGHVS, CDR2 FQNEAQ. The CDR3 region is CASIHREAGITGELFF. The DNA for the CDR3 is TGTGCCAGCATCCATAGGGAGGCAGGGATCACCGGGGAGCTGTTTTTT.

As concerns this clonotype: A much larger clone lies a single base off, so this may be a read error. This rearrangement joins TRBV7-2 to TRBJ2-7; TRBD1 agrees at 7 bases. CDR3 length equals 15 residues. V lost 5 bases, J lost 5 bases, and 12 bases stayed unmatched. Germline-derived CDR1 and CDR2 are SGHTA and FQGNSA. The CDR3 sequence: CASSPKTGNGNEQYF. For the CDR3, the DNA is TGTGCCAGCAGCCCCAAGACAGGGAATGGGAACGAGCAGTACTTC.

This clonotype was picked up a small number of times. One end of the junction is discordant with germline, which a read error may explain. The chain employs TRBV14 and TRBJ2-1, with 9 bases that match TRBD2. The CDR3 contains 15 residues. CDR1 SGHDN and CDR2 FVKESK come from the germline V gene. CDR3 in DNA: TGTGCCAGCAGCCAAGTTTCGCCCATAGCGGGAGAGTTGTCCTTC. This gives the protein CASSQVSPIAGELSF.

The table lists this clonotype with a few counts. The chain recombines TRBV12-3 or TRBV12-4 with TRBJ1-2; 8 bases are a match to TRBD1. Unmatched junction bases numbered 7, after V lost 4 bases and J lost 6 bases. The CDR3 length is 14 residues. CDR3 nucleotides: TGTGCCAGCAGTTCCTCAGGACAGGGTCATGGCTACACCTTC. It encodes CASSSSGQGHGYTF.

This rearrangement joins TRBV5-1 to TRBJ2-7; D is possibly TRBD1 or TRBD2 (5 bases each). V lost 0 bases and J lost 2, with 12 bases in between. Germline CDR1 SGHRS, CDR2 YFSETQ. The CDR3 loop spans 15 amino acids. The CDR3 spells CASSLDMGVTYEQYF. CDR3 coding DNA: TGCGCCAGCAGCTTGGACATGGGGGTCACCTACGAGCAGTACTTC.

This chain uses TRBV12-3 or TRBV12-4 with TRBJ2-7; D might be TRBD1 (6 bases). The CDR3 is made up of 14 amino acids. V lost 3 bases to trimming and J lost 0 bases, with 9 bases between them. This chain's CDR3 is CASSFTGTSYEQYF. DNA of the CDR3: TGTGCCAGCAGTTTCACAGGGACCTCCTACGAGCAGTACTTC.

The CDR3 DNA reads as TGTGCCAGCAGCTCCTCCGGGACAGGGGGGCAAGAGACCCAGTACTTC. Encoded protein: CASSSSGTGGQETQYF. V and J are TRBV7-9 and TRBJ2-5, with TRBD1 matching over 11 bases. Germline CDR1 is SEHNR and CDR2 is FQNEAQ (reference sequence). This CDR3 is built from 16 residues. The J segment lost 2 bases and the V segment lost 4 bases, leaving 6 bases of the junction unmatched. Complete variable domain (other parts from reference TRBV7-9 and TRBJ2-5): DTGVSQNPRHKITKRGQNVTFRCDPISEHNRLYWYRQTLGQGPEFLTYFQNEAQLEKSRLLSDRFSAERPKGSFSTLEIQRTEQGDSAMYLCASSSSGTGGQETQYFGPGTRLLVL.

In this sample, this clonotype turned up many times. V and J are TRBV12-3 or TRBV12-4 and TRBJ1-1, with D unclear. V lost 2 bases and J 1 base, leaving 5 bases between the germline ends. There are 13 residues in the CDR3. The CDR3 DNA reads TGTGCCAGCAGTTTATGGGGGAACACTGAAGCTTTCTTT. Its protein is CASSLWGNTEAFF.